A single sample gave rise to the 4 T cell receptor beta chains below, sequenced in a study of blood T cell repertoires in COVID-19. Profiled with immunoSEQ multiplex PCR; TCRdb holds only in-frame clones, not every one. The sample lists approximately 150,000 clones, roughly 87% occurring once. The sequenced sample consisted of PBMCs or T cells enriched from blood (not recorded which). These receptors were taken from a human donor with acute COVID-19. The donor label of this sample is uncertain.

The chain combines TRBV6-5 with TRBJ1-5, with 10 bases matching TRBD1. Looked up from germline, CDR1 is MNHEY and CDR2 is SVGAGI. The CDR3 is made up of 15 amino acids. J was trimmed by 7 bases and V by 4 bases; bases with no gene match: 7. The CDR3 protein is CASSWDRGSVQPQHF. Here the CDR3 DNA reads TGTGCCAGCAGTTGGGACAGGGGTAGCGTACAGCCCCAGCATTTT.

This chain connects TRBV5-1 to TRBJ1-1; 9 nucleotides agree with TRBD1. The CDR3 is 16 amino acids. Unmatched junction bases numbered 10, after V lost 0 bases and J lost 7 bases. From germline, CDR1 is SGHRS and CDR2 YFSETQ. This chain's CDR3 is CASSLAGDRAVIEAFF. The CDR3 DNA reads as TGCGCCAGCAGCTTGGCCGGGGACAGGGCAGTGATTGAAGCTTTCTTT.

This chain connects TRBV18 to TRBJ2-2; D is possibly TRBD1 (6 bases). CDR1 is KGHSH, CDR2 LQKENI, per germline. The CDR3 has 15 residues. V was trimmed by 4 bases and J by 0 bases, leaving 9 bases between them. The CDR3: CASSQGQPNTGELFF. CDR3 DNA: TGTGCCAGCTCACAGGGACAACCGAACACCGGGGAGCTGTTTTTT.

CDR3 in amino acids: CASSPRGTPQETQYF. CDR3 DNA: TGTGCCAGTAGTCCGCGGGGGACCCCCCAAGAGACCCAGTACTTC. The chain has TRBV19 and TRBJ2-5; TRBD2 agrees at 7 bases. This CDR3 is 15 amino acids long. V gave up 5 bases and J gave up 1 base; unmatched junction bases: 7. Germline V gives CDR1 LNHDA, CDR2 SQIVND (reference sequence).